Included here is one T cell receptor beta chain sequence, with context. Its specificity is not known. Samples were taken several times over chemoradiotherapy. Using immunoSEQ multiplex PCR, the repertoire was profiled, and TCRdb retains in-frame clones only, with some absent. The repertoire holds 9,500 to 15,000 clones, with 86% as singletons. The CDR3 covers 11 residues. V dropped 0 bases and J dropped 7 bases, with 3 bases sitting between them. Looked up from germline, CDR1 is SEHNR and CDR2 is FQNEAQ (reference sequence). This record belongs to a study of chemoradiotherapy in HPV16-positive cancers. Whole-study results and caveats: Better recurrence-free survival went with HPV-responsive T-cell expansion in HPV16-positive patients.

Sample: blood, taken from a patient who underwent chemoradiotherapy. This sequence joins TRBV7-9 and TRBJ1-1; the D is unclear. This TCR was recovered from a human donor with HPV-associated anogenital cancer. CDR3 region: CASSLAGEAFF. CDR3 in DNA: TGTGCCAGCAGCTTAGCTGGTGAAGCTTTCTTT.